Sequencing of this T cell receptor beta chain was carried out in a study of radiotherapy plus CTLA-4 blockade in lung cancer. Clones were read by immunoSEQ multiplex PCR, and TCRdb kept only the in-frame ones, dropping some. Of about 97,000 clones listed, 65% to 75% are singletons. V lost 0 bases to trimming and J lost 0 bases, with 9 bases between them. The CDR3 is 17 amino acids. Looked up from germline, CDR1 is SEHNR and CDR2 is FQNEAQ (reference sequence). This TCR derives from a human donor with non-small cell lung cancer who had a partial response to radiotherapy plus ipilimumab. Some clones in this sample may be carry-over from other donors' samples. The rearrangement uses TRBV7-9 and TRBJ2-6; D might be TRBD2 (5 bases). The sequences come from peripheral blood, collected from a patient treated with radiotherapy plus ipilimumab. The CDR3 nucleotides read TGTGCCAGCAGCTTAGCCCTTGGAGGCTCTGGGGCCAACGTCCTGACTTTC. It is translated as CASSLALGGSGANVLTF.